The 25 T cell receptor beta chains below all came from one sample that was sequenced in a study of shared clonotypes between healthy human individuals. Measured with immunoSEQ multiplex PCR; TCRdb has only the in-frame clones, and not every one. The sample has about 2.3 million clones; 85% to 95% are singletons. The source material was naive CD4+ T cells from PBMCs. This sample's subset: CD45RA+ positively selected. The source is a man between 18 and 29 years old in good health. Some clones in this sample may be carry-over from other donors' samples.

CDR3 sequence (DNA): TGCAGCGTTGAATTAGCAGGGGCGGCCGAGCAGTACTTC. Protein sequence: CSVELAGAAEQYF. The V and J genes are TRBV29-1 and TRBJ2-7, with D perhaps TRBD1 (6 bases). The germline V and J ends were trimmed by 2 bases and 6 bases, with 14 bases remaining between them. This CDR3 comprises 13 residues. Germline V gene sequence: CDR1 SQVTM, CDR2 ANQGSEA.

The rearrangement links TRBV2 to TRBJ2-7; 13 positions match TRBD2. Per germline, CDR1 SNHLY and CDR2 FYNNEI. The CDR3 totals 14 residues. Trimming removed 9 bases from V and 6 bases from J; junction bases left unmatched: 8. The CDR3 protein is CARKAGTSGIEQYF. Here the CDR3 DNA reads TGTGCCAGGAAAGCCGGGACTAGCGGGATCGAGCAGTACTTC.

For this clone: Different DNA sequences within this sample yield the same CDR3. The V gene is TRBV7-2, the J gene TRBJ2-2; perhaps TRBD2 as D (5 bases). The germline gives CDR1 SGHTA, CDR2 FQGNSA. V was cut by 2 bases and J by 0 bases, with 10 bases left in between. This CDR3 has 16 amino acids. The CDR3 DNA sequence: TGTGCCAGCAGCTTATTGGCGGGTACGAACACCGGGGAGCTGTTTTTT. It encodes CASSLLAGTNTGELFF.

This clone is a singleton in its sample. J is TRBJ1-1 and V is TRBV7-9, with D perhaps matching TRBD1 (5 bases). The germline V and J ends were trimmed by 6 bases and 3 bases, with 14 bases remaining between them. The CDR3 length is 14 residues. Germline V lookup: CDR1 SEHNR, CDR2 FQNEAQ (reference sequence). The CDR3 region is CASRKREGHTEAFF. The CDR3 region has the DNA TGTGCCAGCAGAAAGAGGGAGGGGCACACTGAAGCTTTCTTT.

The rearrangement links TRBV4-3 to TRBJ2-6; unclear D gene. Germline loops: CDR1 LGHNA, CDR2 YSLEER. Trimming shortened V by 0 bases and J by 1 base, and 7 bases separated the two germline ends. This CDR3 has 16 residues. This CDR3 reads CASSQDLPSGANVLTF. CDR3 coding DNA: TGCGCCAGCAGCCAAGATCTCCCATCTGGGGCCAACGTCCTGACTTTC.

This clone came up once. The rearrangement links TRBV5-4 to TRBJ2-3; D is perhaps TRBD1 or TRBD2 (5 bases each). CDR1 and CDR2 from the germline V gene are SGHNT and YYREEE (reference sequence). The CDR3 contains 16 residues. Deletions cut 0 bases from V and 3 bases from J, with 14 bases between. The CDR3: CASSLGTGGITDTQYF. In DNA form, the CDR3 reads TGTGCCAGCAGCTTGGGAACAGGAGGAATAACAGATACGCAGTATTTT.

The chain is built from TRBV5-4 and TRBJ2-5; 9 bases are a match to TRBD2. Looked up from germline, CDR1 is SGHNT and CDR2 is YYREEE (reference sequence). This CDR3 is 15 amino acids long. V shed 7 bases, J shed 5 bases, and the junction held 12 bases outside the gene matches. The CDR3 sequence is CASLRGPSGTETQYF. The CDR3 nucleotides are TGTGCCAGCCTACGAGGGCCTAGCGGGACTGAGACCCAGTACTTC.

The rearrangement links TRBV6-5 to TRBJ2-7; 10 bases line up with TRBD1. Germline assignment: CDR1 MNHEY and CDR2 SVGAGI. The CDR3 sequence is 14 residues long. V lost 6 bases and J lost 4; bases outside the gene matches: 6. Written as DNA, the CDR3 is TGTGCCAGCAGCGCCTTGGGACAGGGGTACGAGCAGTACTTC. Protein product: CASSALGQGYEQYF.

V and J are TRBV14 and TRBJ1-2; TRBD1 matches 9 bases. Germline V CDR1 and CDR2: SGHDN, FVKESK. V was pared by 1 base and J by 6 bases, with 3 bases of the junction left unmatched. This CDR3 spans 14 amino acids. As DNA, the CDR3 is TGTGCCAGCAGCCAAGGGACAGGGGAGCATGGCTACACCTTC. Protein product: CASSQGTGEHGYTF.

V gene TRBV6-5 combines with J gene TRBJ1-5, with unresolved D. The CDR3 is 14 amino acids. Per germline, CDR1 MNHEY and CDR2 SVGAGI. The V gene lost 9 bases and the J gene lost 1 base, with 13 bases spanning the gap. CDR3 residues: CARGTKISNQPQHF. The DNA of the CDR3 is TGTGCCAGGGGTACTAAGATAAGCAATCAGCCCCAGCATTTT.

The gene calls are TRBV28 and TRBJ1-3; D is uncertain. Looked up from germline, CDR1 is MDHEN and CDR2 is SYDVKM. The CDR3 has 14 amino acids. The V and J ends lost 8 bases and 7 bases respectively, with 18 bases between them. CDR3 in amino acids: CASSTGSLSNTIYF. The CDR3 DNA is TGTGCCAGCTCGACCGGGAGTCTTTCGAACACCATATATTTT.

This sequence joins TRBV7-2 and TRBJ2-7, with 8 bases aligning to TRBD1. The J segment lost 2 bases and the V segment lost 7 bases, leaving 7 bases of the junction unmatched. Germline V gene sequence: CDR1 SGHTA, CDR2 FQGNSA. There are 14 residues in the CDR3. The CDR3 bases are TGTGCCAGCATCTCCTGGGACAGGCCCTACGAGCAGTACTTC. This codes for CASISWDRPYEQYF.

The chain couples TRBV2 to TRBJ2-1; D might be TRBD2 (6 bases). The CDR3 sequence is 16 residues long. Germline-derived CDR1 and CDR2 are SNHLY and FYNNEI. Trimming pared 1 base from V and 6 bases from J, leaving 16 bases between. CDR3 bases: TGTGCCAGCAGTGAAGGGGGGAGGTGGGGTCGCAATGAGCAGTTCTTC. Translating gives CASSEGGRWGRNEQFF.

This chain uses TRBV28 with TRBJ2-3; D may be TRBD1 (5 bases). This CDR3 contains 15 residues. The germline V gene encodes CDR1 MDHEN and CDR2 SYDVKM. The germline V and J ends were trimmed by 9 bases and 10 bases, with 26 bases remaining between them. CDR3 in DNA: TGTGCCAGTAGCCAATCCGGTTCAGGGTACGTGGCGCAGTATTTT. This sequence encodes CASSQSGSGYVAQYF.

A single count supports this clone. The chain uses TRBV4-1 and TRBJ2-3; D possibly corresponds to TRBD1 (6 bases). The CDR3 is 18 residues long. V dropped 4 bases and J dropped 1 base, with 21 bases sitting between them. Germline V gene sequence: CDR1 MGHRA, CDR2 YSYEKL. The CDR3 DNA reads as TGCGCCAGCAGCCTCAAATCAAGCCAGGGGTACGGCACAGATACGCAGTATTTT. It specifies CASSLKSSQGYGTDTQYF.

The V and J genes are TRBV7-9 and TRBJ2-3; TRBD1 aligns across 9 bases. The V and J ends lost 1 base and 4 bases, in that order; junction bases with no gene match: 6. This CDR3 spans 16 amino acids. The V gene's germline CDR1 is SEHNR and CDR2 FQNEAQ (reference sequence). CDR3 coding DNA: TGTGCCAGCAGCTTAGGACTGACAGGGGGAGCAGATACGCAGTATTTT. Amino acids: CASSLGLTGGADTQYF.

V usage is TRBV29-1 and J usage is TRBJ1-2; TRBD1 is a possible D gene (5 bases). The V end was cut by 5 bases, the J end by 4 bases, with 20 bases between. The CDR3 spans 15 residues. From germline, CDR1 is SQVTM and CDR2 ANQGSEA. Written as DNA, the CDR3 is TGCAGCGTTAAATCGTTAGGGGATGGGATCTATGGCTACACCTTC. Translation: CSVKSLGDGIYGYTF.

J is TRBJ2-7 and V is TRBV5-1; D unclear. Germline V gives CDR1 SGHRS, CDR2 YFSETQ. CDR3 size: 14 residues. V lost 1 base and J 6 bases, leaving 14 bases between the germline ends. The DNA of the CDR3 is TGCGCCAGCAGCTTGCGCAGTGGCTCTGGCGAGCAGTACTTC. It specifies CASSLRSGSGEQYF.

Regarding this clone: This CDR3 is also generated by other DNA sequences in the sample. The chain recombines TRBV2 with TRBJ2-7; D might be TRBD2 (6 bases). V lost 3 bases and J lost 3, with 12 bases in between. There are 14 residues in the CDR3. CDR1 SNHLY and CDR2 FYNNEI come from the germline V gene. The CDR3 coding sequence is TGTGCCAGCAGTGATCAGGGTAGCGGCTACGAGCAGTACTTC. Translation gives CASSDQGSGYEQYF.

On this clone itself: Within the sample, other DNA sequences also encode this same CDR3. The DNA of the CDR3 is TGTGCCAGCAGCCAGAGAGGGGAGACCCAGTACTTC. It translates to CASSQRGETQYF. V usage is TRBV28 and J usage is TRBJ2-5; a weak D match, TRBD2 (5 bases). The V end lost 6 bases, the J end lost 5 bases, and 10 bases lay between the germline ends. The CDR3 extends over 12 amino acids. The germline CDR1 and CDR2 sequences are MDHEN and SYDVKM.

This chain links TRBV28 with TRBJ1-1; TRBD1 matches 9 bases. The CDR3 contains 15 residues. Germline CDR1 MDHEN, CDR2 SYDVKM. The V and J ends lost 5 bases and 6 bases, in that order; junction bases with no gene match: 10. DNA of the CDR3: TGTGCCAGCAGTGTATTGGGACAGGGTGGTTCTGAAGCTTTCTTT. Amino acid sequence: CASSVLGQGGSEAFF.

The count of this clone is one. This same CDR3 is encoded by further DNA sequences in the sample. The rearrangement joins TRBV28 to TRBJ1-1; D gene unclear. Germline lookup yields CDR1 MDHEN and CDR2 SYDVKM. Trimming removed 5 bases at V and 0 bases at J, with 10 bases between. The CDR3 is made up of 14 amino acids. The CDR3 spells CASSPPRLNTEAFF. The CDR3 nucleotides are TGTGCCAGCAGTCCCCCTAGGTTGAACACTGAAGCTTTCTTT.

The chain is built from TRBV5-1 and TRBJ2-1; D perhaps matches TRBD2 (5 bases). Trimming cost V 4 bases and J 10 bases, with 18 bases left between them. Germline loops: CDR1 SGHRS, CDR2 YFSETQ. The CDR3 has 14 amino acids. CDR3 sequence reads: CASSTNLGPGEQFF. CDR3 nucleotides: TGCGCCAGCAGCACGAATCTAGGGCCGGGGGAGCAGTTCTTC.

This clone appeared once. This chain uses TRBV18 with TRBJ2-1; D remains unclear. Germline assignment: CDR1 KGHSH and CDR2 LQKENI. The CDR3 totals 16 residues. Trimming cost V 0 bases and J 2 bases, with 11 bases left between them. Here the CDR3 reads CASSPPGFPTYNEQFF. The CDR3 nucleotides are TGTGCCAGCTCACCACCGGGATTTCCCACCTACAATGAGCAGTTCTTC.

The chain recombines TRBV6-1 with TRBJ2-7; D is undetermined. Germline CDR1 reads MNHNS; CDR2 reads SASEGT. This CDR3 spans 15 amino acids. Trimming left V 0 bases short and J 3 bases short, with 12 bases between. In DNA, the CDR3 is TGTGCCAGCAGTGAAGCCCTCGAGCGCCACTACGAGCAGTACTTC. Translating it yields CASSEALERHYEQYF.